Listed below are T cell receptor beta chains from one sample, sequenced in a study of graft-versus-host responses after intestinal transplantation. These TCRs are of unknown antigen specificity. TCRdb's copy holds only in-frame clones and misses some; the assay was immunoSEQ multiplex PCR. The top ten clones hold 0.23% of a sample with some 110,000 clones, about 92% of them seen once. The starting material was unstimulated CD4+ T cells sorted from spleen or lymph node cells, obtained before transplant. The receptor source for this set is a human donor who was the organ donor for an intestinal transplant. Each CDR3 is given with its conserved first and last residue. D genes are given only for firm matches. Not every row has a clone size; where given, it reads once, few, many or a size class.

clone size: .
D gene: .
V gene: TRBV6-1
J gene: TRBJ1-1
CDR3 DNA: TGTGCCAGCACGGCAGGGTTGGGCACTGAAGCTTTCTTT
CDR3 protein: CASTAGLGTEAFF

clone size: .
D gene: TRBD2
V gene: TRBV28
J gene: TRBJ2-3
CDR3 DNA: TGTGCCAGCAGTCCCGGGGGGAGCACAGATACGCAGTATTTT
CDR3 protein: CASSPGGSTDTQYF

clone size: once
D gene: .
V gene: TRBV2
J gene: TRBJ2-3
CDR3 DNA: TGTGCCAGCAGTGATGACCAGAGATGGCAGTATTTT
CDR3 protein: CASSDDQRWQYF

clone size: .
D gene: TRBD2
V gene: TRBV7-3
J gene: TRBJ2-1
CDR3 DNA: TGTGCCAGCAGCGCGGTAGCGGGAGACTACAATGAGCAGTTCTTC
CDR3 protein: CASSAVAGDYNEQFF

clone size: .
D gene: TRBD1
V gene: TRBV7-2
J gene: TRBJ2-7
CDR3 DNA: TGTGCCAGCAGCCCATGGGACAGGGGCACCTACGAGCAGTACTTC
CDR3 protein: CASSPWDRGTYEQYF

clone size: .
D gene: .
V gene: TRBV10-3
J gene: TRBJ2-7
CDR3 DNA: TGTGCCATCAGTGAGTCCGGAACTAGGGTCTACGAGCAGTACTTC
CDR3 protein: CAISESGTRVYEQYF

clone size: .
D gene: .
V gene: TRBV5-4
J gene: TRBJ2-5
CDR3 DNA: TGTGCCAGCAGCTGGGACCGGGGCGCAGAGACCCAGTACTTC
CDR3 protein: CASSWDRGAETQYF

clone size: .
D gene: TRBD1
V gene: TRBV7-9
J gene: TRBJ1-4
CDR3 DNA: TGTGCCAGCAGCCTTCCCCAGGGGGGGGGTGAAAAACTGTTTTTT
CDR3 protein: CASSLPQGGGEKLFF

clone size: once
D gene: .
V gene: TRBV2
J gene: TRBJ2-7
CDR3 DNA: TGTGCCAGCGGGGGACCAGGGGTGCCCGAGCAGTACTTC
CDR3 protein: CASGGPGVPEQYF

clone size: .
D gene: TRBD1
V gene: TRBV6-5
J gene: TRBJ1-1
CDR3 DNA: TGTGCCAGCCTGACAGGGGCCGGAATGAACACTGAAGCTTTCTTT
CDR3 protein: CASLTGAGMNTEAFF

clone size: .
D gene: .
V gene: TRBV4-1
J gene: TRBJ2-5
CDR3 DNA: TGCGCCAGCAGCCAAGTCGCGGGGGCCGGTGGCCAAGAGACCCAGTACTTC
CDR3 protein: CASSQVAGAGGQETQYF

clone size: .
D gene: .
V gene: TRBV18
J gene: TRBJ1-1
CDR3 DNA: TGTGCCAGCTCCCCCGGGGGTCTAGTCACTGAAGCTTTCTTT
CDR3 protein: CASSPGGLVTEAFF

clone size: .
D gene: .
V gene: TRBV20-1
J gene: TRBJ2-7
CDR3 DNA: TGCAGTGCGTTTGGCTCCTACGAGCAGTACTTC
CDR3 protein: CSAFGSYEQYF

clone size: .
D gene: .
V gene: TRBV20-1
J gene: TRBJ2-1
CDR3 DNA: TGCAGTGCCCTCCCGAGGGATGAGCAGTTCTTC
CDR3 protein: CSALPRDEQFF

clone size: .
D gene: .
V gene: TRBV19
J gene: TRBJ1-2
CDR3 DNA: TGTGCCAGTAGTGGCAGAGGGATCGTCTATGGCTACACCTTC
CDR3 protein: CASSGRGIVYGYTF

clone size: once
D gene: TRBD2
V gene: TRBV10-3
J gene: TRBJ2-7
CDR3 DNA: TGTGCCATCGCGCGGGAGGTAACCTACGAGCAGTACTTC
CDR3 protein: CAIAREVTYEQYF

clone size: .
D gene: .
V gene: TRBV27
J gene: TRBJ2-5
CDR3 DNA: TGTGCCGGGGCTAAACGGGTTGGGGAGACCCAGTACTTC
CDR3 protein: CAGAKRVGETQYF

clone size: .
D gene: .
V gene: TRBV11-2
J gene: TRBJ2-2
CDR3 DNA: TGTGCCAGCAGCTTAGGAGGCTACGACACCGGGGAGCTGTTTTTT
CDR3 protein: CASSLGGYDTGELFF

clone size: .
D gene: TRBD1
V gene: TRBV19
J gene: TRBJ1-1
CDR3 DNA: TGTGCCAGTAGACCCAGAACAGGGGGAATCTATGTTGACACTGAAGCTTTCTTT
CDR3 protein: CASRPRTGGIYVDTEAFF

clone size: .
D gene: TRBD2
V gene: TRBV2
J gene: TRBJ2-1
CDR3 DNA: TGTGCCAGCAGTGACCCTAGCGGGAGCTATGAGCAGTTCTTC
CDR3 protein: CASSDPSGSYEQFF

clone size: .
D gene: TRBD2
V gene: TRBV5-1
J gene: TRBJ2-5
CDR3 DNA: TGCGCCAGCAGCTTGAACGGGAGGTACCAAGAGACCCAGTACTTC
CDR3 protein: CASSLNGRYQETQYF

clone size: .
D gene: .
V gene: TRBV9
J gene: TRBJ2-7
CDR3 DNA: TGTGCCAGCAGCTCGACGGGCTACTCCTACGAGCAGTACTTC
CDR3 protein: CASSSTGYSYEQYF

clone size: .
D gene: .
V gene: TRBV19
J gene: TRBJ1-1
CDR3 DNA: TGTGCCAGTAGTATTACGGTCCTGAACACTGAAGCTTTCTTT
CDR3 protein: CASSITVLNTEAFF

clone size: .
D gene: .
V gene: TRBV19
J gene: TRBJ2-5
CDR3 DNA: TGTGCCAGTAGTACAAGGGACGGTCGAGAGACCCAGTACTTC
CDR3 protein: CASSTRDGRETQYF